This passage covers 17 T cell receptor beta chains from one sample sequenced in a study of OX40 agonist ivuxolimab in advanced cancers. Libraries were prepared by immunoSEQ multiplex PCR; TCRdb keeps only in-frame clonotypes and omits some of them. Of 83,000 or so clones listed, around 85% are singletons. The sequencing used CD4+ or CD8+ T cells sorted from blood, collected in a trial of the OX40 agonist ivuxolimab. The origin of the receptors is an adult with an advanced solid tumor such as melanoma, head and neck, liver or kidney cancer.

This clone was detected a few times. V usage is TRBV19 and J usage is TRBJ1-1; no clear D. V lost 7 bases and J 0 bases, leaving 15 bases between the germline ends. The CDR3 sequence is 15 residues long. Germline V gene sequence: CDR1 LNHDA, CDR2 SQIVND (reference sequence). The DNA of the CDR3 is TGTGCCAGTAAAACCGGGATGACACTGAACACTGAAGCTTTCTTT. It is translated as CASKTGMTLNTEAFF.

The chain is built from TRBV14 and TRBJ1-6; no reliable D call. The CDR3 consists of 14 residues. Germline CDR1 and CDR2: SGHDN and FVKESK. The V and J ends lost 4 bases and 5 bases respectively, with 9 bases between them. The CDR3 DNA follows: TGTGCCAGCAGCCTGGCAGGAAATAATTCACCCCTCCACTTT. It specifies CASSLAGNNSPLHF. The whole variable domain, filled in from reference TRBV14 and TRBJ1-6, reads EAGVTQFPSHSVIEKGQTVTLRCDPISGHDNLYWYRRVMGKEIKFLLHFVKESKQDESGMPNNRFLAERTGGTYSTLKVQPAELEDSGVYFCASSLAGNNSPLHFGNGTRLTVT.

This clone has only a few counts. The rearrangement links TRBV4-2 to TRBJ1-5, with TRBD1 as a possible D gene (6 bases). The length of the CDR3 is 15 residues. Between the trimmed V and J ends, which lost 3 bases and 3 bases, there was a span of 12 bases. The germline gives CDR1 LGHNA, CDR2 YNFKEQ. The CDR3 nucleotides read TGTGCCAGCAGCCACTTACAGGGAAACAATCAGCCCCAGCATTTT. Its translation is CASSHLQGNNQPQHF.

The V gene is TRBV9, the J gene TRBJ1-3; D might be TRBD1 (6 bases). This CDR3 has 18 amino acids. The V end lost 0 bases, the J end lost 0 bases, and 16 bases lay between the germline ends. The germline V gene encodes CDR1 SGDLS and CDR2 YYNGEE. The chain's CDR3 is CASSVGPGQLNSGNTIYF. The CDR3 nucleotides read TGTGCCAGCAGCGTAGGTCCCGGACAGCTGAACTCTGGAAACACCATATATTTT.

This clone was detected only a few times. V is TRBV9 and J is TRBJ1-2; TRBD1 matches at 9 bases. The CDR3 is made up of 19 amino acids. The ends lost 3 bases at V and 8 bases at J; junction bases unmatched: 23. Per the germline V gene, CDR1 is SGDLS and CDR2 is YYNGEE. As DNA, the CDR3 is TGTGCCAGCAGCGCCATCGTAGCCGACCCGGACAGGGGACGAAGGGGCTACACCTTC. Its translation: CASSAIVADPDRGRRGYTF.

This clone came up a few times. The chain links TRBV19 to TRBJ1-5, with TRBD1 as a possible D gene (5 bases). V shed 5 bases and J shed 2 bases, with 10 bases lying between them. Germline CDR1 is LNHDA and CDR2 is SQIVND (reference sequence). This CDR3 spans 14 amino acids. The CDR3 reads CASSRGGGNQPQHF. DNA of the CDR3: TGTGCCAGTAGTCGCGGGGGGGGCAATCAGCCCCAGCATTTT.

V and J are TRBV6-1 and TRBJ2-3, with a possible D match to TRBD2 (6 bases). The CDR3 totals 15 residues. Trimming removed 4 bases at V and 1 base at J, with 12 bases between. Germline values: CDR1 MNHNS, CDR2 SASEGT. The CDR3 protein is CASSGFLAGTDTQYF. The CDR3 DNA follows: TGTGCCAGCAGTGGGTTTTTAGCGGGCACAGATACGCAGTATTTT.

The J gene is TRBJ1-2, the V gene TRBV27; tentatively, D is TRBD1 (6 bases). This CDR3 comprises 16 residues. The germline gives CDR1 MNHEY, CDR2 SMNVEV (reference sequence). The V gene lost 6 bases and the J gene lost 1 base, with 18 bases spanning the gap. CDR3 amino acids: CASSTTWDTFNYGYTF. In nucleotides, the CDR3 is TGTGCCAGCAGCACCACCTGGGACACCTTTAACTATGGCTACACCTTC.

The V and J genes are TRBV5-1 and TRBJ2-3; tentative D call: TRBD1 (6 bases). Trimming took 0 bases from V and 1 from J, leaving 12 bases between them. Germline V gene data show CDR1 as SGHRS and CDR2 as YFSETQ. The CDR3 runs 16 residues. CDR3 residues: CASSLGQGIGTDTQYF. The DNA of the CDR3 is TGCGCCAGCAGCTTGGGGCAGGGGATTGGCACAGATACGCAGTATTTT. Full variable domain (remainder filled in from reference TRBV5-1 and TRBJ2-3): KAGVTQTPRYLIKTRGQQVTLSCSPISGHRSVSWYQQTPGQGLQFLFEYFSETQRNKGNFPGRFSGRQFSNSRSEMNVSTLELGDSALYLCASSLGQGIGTDTQYFGPGTRLTVL.

The chain combines TRBV19 with TRBJ1-5; 10 bases match TRBD1. The CDR3 spans 14 residues. Germline trimming cut 6 bases from V and 8 bases from J; bases unmatched to any gene: 7. Per the germline V gene, CDR1 is LNHDA and CDR2 is SQIVND (reference sequence). CDR3 nucleotides: TGTGCCAGTAGCCCAAGGACAGGGGGGAAGCCCCAGCATTTT. Residues: CASSPRTGGKPQHF.

V and J are TRBV2 and TRBJ1-2, with D possibly matching TRBD1 (5 bases). CDR3 length: 14 amino acids. Per the germline V gene, CDR1 is SNHLY and CDR2 is FYNNEI. Trimming removed 5 bases at V and 5 bases at J, with 15 bases between. The CDR3 coding sequence is TGTGCCAGCAGTCTGGGGCCAGGGTCGTATGGCTACACCTTC. Amino acids: CASSLGPGSYGYTF.

This clone has just one count. This chain connects TRBV7-9 to TRBJ2-7; D is ambiguous. Trimming took 1 base from V and 9 from J, leaving 10 bases between them. This CDR3 comprises 12 residues. Germline V gives CDR1 SEHNR, CDR2 FQNEAQ (reference sequence). This chain's CDR3 is CASSLVELTQYF. The DNA for the CDR3 is TGTGCCAGCAGCTTAGTTGAGCTCACGCAGTACTTC.

This clone was detected only a few times. The chain uses TRBV6-5 and TRBJ1-2; D unclear. The V gene lost 4 bases and the J gene lost 4 bases, with 10 bases spanning the gap. The V gene's germline CDR1 is MNHEY and CDR2 SVGAGI. The length of the CDR3 is 13 residues. The DNA for the CDR3 is TGTGCCAGCAGTTCATCTCATCTCTATGGCTACACCTTC. It translates to CASSSSHLYGYTF.

The chain joins TRBV11-1 to TRBJ2-7, with D unresolved. The V gene lost 2 bases and the J gene lost 0 bases, with 8 bases spanning the gap. The germline CDR1 and CDR2 sequences are SGHAT and FQDESV (reference sequence). The CDR3 consists of 14 residues. CDR3 sequence (DNA): TGTGCCAGCAGCTTAAACGAATTCTCCTACGAGCAGTACTTC. It is translated as CASSLNEFSYEQYF.

The chain couples TRBV15 to TRBJ1-6; D is unresolved. The germline gives CDR1 LNHNV, CDR2 YYDKDF (reference sequence). This CDR3 is built from 14 residues. Trimming cost V 3 bases and J 7 bases, with 10 bases left between them. In DNA, the CDR3 is TGTGCCACCAGCAGTCTATTTACAAATTCACCCCTCCACTTT. This translates into CATSSLFTNSPLHF.

The chain employs TRBV5-8 and TRBJ1-2, with D hard to call. V lost 3 bases and J lost 8, with 11 bases in between. This CDR3 contains 12 residues. Germline lookup yields CDR1 SGHTS and CDR2 YDEGEE. The CDR3 reads CASSSPGFGYTF. In nucleotides, the CDR3 is TGTGCCAGCAGCTCCCCAGGATTCGGCTACACCTTC.

A few counts support this clone. The V call is TRBV7-2, the J call TRBJ1-3, with a tentative D call TRBD1 (6 bases). Looked up from germline, CDR1 is SGHTA and CDR2 is FQGNSA. This CDR3 is 13 amino acids long. Trimming left V 5 bases short and J 8 bases short, with 13 bases between. The CDR3 coding sequence is TGTGCCAGCAGCCCCCAGGGGAGGGACACCATATATTTT. Translation: CASSPQGRDTIYF.